Included here is one T cell receptor (beta chain) sequence, with context. Its antigen is still unknown. Trimming cost V 7 bases and J 4 bases, with 18 bases left between them. This CDR3 has 15 residues. The data stem from a study of post-analysis software for immune sequencing data. Tagging with unique molecular identifiers was a feature of the TCR beta cDNA libraries. Each CDR3 protein gets one entry after TCRdb re-called the PCR reads with MiXCR. The table shows about half a million distinct CDR3 sequences, with around 40% occurring only once. Study-wide results and limits: Compared with controls, patients had more of about 5 TRBV segments, including TRBV5-6, TRBV5-1 and TRBV20-1.

The TCR originated in a girl aged 5 to 17 with multiple sclerosis. The chain employs TRBV12-3 or TRBV12-4 and TRBJ2-3; D might be TRBD1 (7 bases). The specimen was blood. This chain's CDR3 is CASTQGGQRADTQYF. CDR3 bases: TGTGCCAGCACCCAGGGGGGACAGCGAGCAGATACGCAGTATTTT.